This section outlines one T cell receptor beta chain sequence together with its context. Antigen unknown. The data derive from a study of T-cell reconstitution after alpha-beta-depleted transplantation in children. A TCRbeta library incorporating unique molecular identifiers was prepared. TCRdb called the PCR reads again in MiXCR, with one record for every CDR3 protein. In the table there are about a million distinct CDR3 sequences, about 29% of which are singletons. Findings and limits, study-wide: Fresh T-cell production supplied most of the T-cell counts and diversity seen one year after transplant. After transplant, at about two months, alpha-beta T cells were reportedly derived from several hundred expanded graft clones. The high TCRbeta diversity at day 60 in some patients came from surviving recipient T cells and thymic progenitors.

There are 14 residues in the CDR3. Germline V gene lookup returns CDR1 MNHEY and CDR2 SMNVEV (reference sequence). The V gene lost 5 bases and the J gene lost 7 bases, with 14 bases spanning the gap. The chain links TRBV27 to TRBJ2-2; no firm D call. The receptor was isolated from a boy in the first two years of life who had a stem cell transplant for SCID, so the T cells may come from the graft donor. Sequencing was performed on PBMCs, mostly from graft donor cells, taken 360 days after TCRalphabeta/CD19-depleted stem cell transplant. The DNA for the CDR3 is TGTGCCAGCAGTGTATGGACGGATGGCGGGGAGCTGTTTTTT. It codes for CASSVWTDGGELFF.